This entry is about one TCR beta chain. As yet, its antigen is unknown. The data were obtained in a study of CD8+ T cells in alopecia areata. Across the whole study: Treated patients received oral tofacitinib, 5 to 10 mg twice daily. Study results and limitations: In lesional scalp, particularly from alopecia totalis/universalis, clonality was higher than in normal scalp. Many of the expanded lesional clones endured in scalp and blood while on tofacitinib.

Treatment of the sample: oral pan-JAK inhibitor, 5-10 mg twice daily. Those with alopecia areata gave lesional scalp punch biopsies and peripheral blood. cDNA serving as the sequencing template came from extracted, reverse transcribed RNA. TCRdb keeps only in-frame clones here, not all; method: immunoSEQ multiplex PCR. The sample holds 110,000 or so clones; roughly 56% are singletons and the top ten take about 3.4%. V lost 6 bases to trimming and J lost 6 bases, with 14 bases between them. CDR1 and CDR2 (germline): MNHEY, SMNVEV (reference sequence). This CDR3 contains 13 residues. This sequence was found in a human donor with alopecia areata. The sample was CD4+ T cells sorted from blood, taken at week 24, from a patient treated with tofacitinib. The chain employs TRBV27 and TRBJ1-2, with D possibly TRBD1 on 5 matching bases. The CDR3 is CASRQRGYDGYTF. CDR3 DNA sequence: TGTGCCAGCAGACAACGGGGGTACGATGGCTACACCTTC.